This passage covers 10 T cell receptor beta chains from one sample sequenced in a study of control samples from healthy donors and cancer patients. Assay used: immunoSEQ multiplex PCR; TCRdb lists only in-frame clones, some missing. The sample includes 100,000 to 150,000 clones, over 75% of them seen just once. The material sequenced was blood. The receptors here all came from a man aged 40-49 years in good health.

The V gene is TRBV15, the J gene TRBJ2-2; 13 bases fit TRBD2. Germline V gives CDR1 LNHNV, CDR2 YYDKDF (reference sequence). The J segment lost 8 bases and the V segment lost 3 bases, leaving 6 bases of the junction unmatched. This CDR3 contains 16 residues. In DNA form, the CDR3 reads TGTGCCACCAGCAGGGCACTAGCGGGGGGGCAGGGGGAGCTGTTTTTT. Its protein product is CATSRALAGGQGELFF. Together with reference TRBV15 and TRBJ2-2, the CDR3 gives the full variable domain: DAMVIQNPRYQVTQFGKPVTLSCSQTLNHNVMYWYQQKSSQAPKLLFHYYDKDFNNEADTPDNFQSRRPNTSFCFLDIRSPGLGDTAMYLCATSRALAGGQGELFFGEGSRLTVL.

The chain joins TRBV11-3 to TRBJ1-3; a possible D gene is TRBD1 (6 bases). The CDR3 is 17 amino acids. Germline lookup yields CDR1 SGHNT and CDR2 YENEEA. Trimming left V 5 bases short and J 4 bases short, with 21 bases between. The CDR3 sequence: CASSPLGLGAFGNTIYF. The CDR3 DNA is TGTGCCAGCAGCCCCCTGGGGTTGGGGGCGTTCGGAAACACCATATATTTT.

This clone was observed once. This rearrangement joins TRBV6-2 or TRBV6-3 to TRBJ1-5, with a possible D match to TRBD1 (6 bases). CDR1 and CDR2 from the germline V gene are MNHEY and SVGEGT. The V end lost 5 bases, the J end lost 5 bases, and 19 bases lay between the germline ends. The CDR3 has 16 amino acids. CDR3 protein: CASSPLLQGRDQPQHF. As DNA, the CDR3 is TGTGCCAGCAGTCCCCTATTACAGGGTAGGGATCAGCCCCAGCATTTT.

This sequence joins TRBV20-1 and TRBJ2-6; D unresolved. The CDR3 spans 14 residues. In germline, CDR1 is DFQATT, CDR2 SNEGSKA (reference sequence). Trimming cost V 3 bases and J 0 bases, with 6 bases left between them. The chain's CDR3 is CSASENSGANVLTF. The CDR3 DNA reads TGCAGTGCTAGTGAGAACTCTGGGGCCAACGTCCTGACTTTC.

This chain joins TRBV9 and TRBJ1-1; no reliable D call. The CDR3 spans 14 residues. Trimming stripped 3 bases from V and 0 bases from J, with 9 bases between. Germline V gives CDR1 SGDLS, CDR2 YYNGEE. The CDR3 DNA is TGTGCCAGCAGCGCAGGATCATTGAACACTGAAGCTTTCTTT. It codes for CASSAGSLNTEAFF.

The chain couples TRBV7-2 to TRBJ1-5; a weak D match, TRBD1 (5 bases). The CDR3 is 13 amino acids. The germline V gene encodes CDR1 SGHTA and CDR2 FQGNSA. V dropped 2 bases and J dropped 6 bases, with 8 bases sitting between them. The CDR3 bases are TGTGCCAGCAGCTTAATCGACAGTCAGCCCCAGCATTTT. It codes for CASSLIDSQPQHF.

The CDR3 reads CASSLRATGAQPQHF. The DNA for the CDR3 is TGTGCCAGCAGTTTAAGGGCGACAGGGGCACAGCCCCAGCATTTT. The chain recombines TRBV27 with TRBJ1-5, with 8 nucleotides matching TRBD1. The CDR3 totals 15 residues. CDR1 is MNHEY, CDR2 SMNVEV, per germline (reference sequence). The J segment lost 7 bases and the V segment lost 2 bases, leaving 7 bases of the junction unmatched.

V gene TRBV25-1 combines with J gene TRBJ2-7, with 13 positions matching TRBD2. The CDR3 is made up of 14 amino acids. Germline CDR1 is MGHDK and CDR2 is SYGVNS. V lost 7 bases, J lost 2 bases, and 2 bases stayed unmatched. The CDR3 nucleotides read TGTGCCAGCACCGGGACTAGCGGGGCCTACGAGCAGTACTTC. Protein sequence: CASTGTSGAYEQYF.

This rearrangement joins TRBV6-2 or TRBV6-3 to TRBJ1-5; D remains ambiguous. The CDR3 sequence is 14 residues long. Deletions cut 2 bases from V and 3 bases from J, with 8 bases between. Germline-derived CDR1 and CDR2 are MNHEY and SVGEGT. CDR3 in DNA: TGTGCCAGCAGTTACGCCAGGAACAATCAGCCCCAGCATTTT. It specifies CASSYARNNQPQHF.

The chain is built from TRBV18 and TRBJ1-1; 8 bases match TRBD1. V shed 4 bases and J 3 bases; nucleotides not matched to a gene: 7. The CDR3 is made up of 15 amino acids. Germline CDR1 and CDR2: KGHSH and LQKENI. The CDR3 DNA follows: TGTGCCAGCTCACGTCAGGGGGCGGGTGACACTGAAGCTTTCTTT. This encodes CASSRQGAGDTEAFF.